This T cell receptor (beta chain) comes out of a study of CD8 T cell repertoires and HIV-1 epitope variants. Study at large: T cells were stimulated with Twenty-five Gag and Nef peptides separately. Tested: three Gag epitope families, Nef HW9 and YT9. An uncultured baseline aliquot held 1M T cells. The study's findings and limits: This assay reports beta chains of antigen-expanded cells, not T cell function.

This clone was recorded a few times. Its antigen is as yet unknown. The V and J ends lost 0 bases and 6 bases respectively, with 16 bases between them. Germline CDR1 SGDLS, CDR2 YYNGEE. The CDR3 extends over 15 amino acids. The protocol was immunoSEQ multiplex PCR, while the TCRdb copy is restricted to in-frame clones and leaves out a portion. The data show about 3,200 clones, around three fifths seen once. J is TRBJ2-7 and V is TRBV9; D is unresolved. The TCR comes from a male donor with HIV. Sequencing was carried out using cultured CD8+ T cells derived from PBMCs. CDR3 residues: CASSVDPSSWSEQYF. The CDR3 region has the DNA TGTGCCAGCAGCGTAGATCCCTCTAGTTGGTCCGAGCAGTACTTC.